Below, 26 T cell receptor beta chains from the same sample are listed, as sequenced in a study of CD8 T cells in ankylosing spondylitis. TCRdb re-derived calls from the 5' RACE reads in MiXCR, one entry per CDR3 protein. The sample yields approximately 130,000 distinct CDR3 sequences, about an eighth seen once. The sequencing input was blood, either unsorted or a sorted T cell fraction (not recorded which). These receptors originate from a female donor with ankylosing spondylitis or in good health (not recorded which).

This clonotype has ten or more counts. The DNA for the CDR3 is TGCGCCAGCAGCTCAGAGAACACCGGGGAGCTGTTTTTT. Its translation: CASSSENTGELFF. The gene calls are TRBV5-1 and TRBJ2-2; D call uncertain. The CDR3 is 13 amino acids. Deletions cut 3 bases from V and 1 base from J, with 4 bases between. Germline loops: CDR1 SGHRS, CDR2 YFSETQ.

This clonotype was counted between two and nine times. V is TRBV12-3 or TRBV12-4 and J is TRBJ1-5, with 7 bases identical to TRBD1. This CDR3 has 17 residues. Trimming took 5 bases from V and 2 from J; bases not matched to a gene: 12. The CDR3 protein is CASSATPRGGGNQPQHF. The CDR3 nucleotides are TGTGCCAGCAGTGCAACCCCCAGGGGGGGTGGCAATCAGCCCCAGCATTTT.

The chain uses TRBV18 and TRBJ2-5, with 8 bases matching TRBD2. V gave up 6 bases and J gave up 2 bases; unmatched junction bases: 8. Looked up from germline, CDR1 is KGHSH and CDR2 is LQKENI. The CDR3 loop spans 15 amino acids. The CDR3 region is CASSNREGTQETQYF. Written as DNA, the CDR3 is TGTGCCAGCTCCAACCGGGAGGGGACTCAAGAGACCCAGTACTTC.

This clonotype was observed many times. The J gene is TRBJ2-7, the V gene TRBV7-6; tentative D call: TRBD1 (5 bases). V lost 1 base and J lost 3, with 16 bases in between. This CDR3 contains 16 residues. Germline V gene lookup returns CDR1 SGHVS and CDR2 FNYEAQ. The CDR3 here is CASSLEAGQKVYEQYF. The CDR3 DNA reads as TGTGCCAGCAGCTTAGAGGCAGGGCAAAAGGTCTACGAGCAGTACTTC.

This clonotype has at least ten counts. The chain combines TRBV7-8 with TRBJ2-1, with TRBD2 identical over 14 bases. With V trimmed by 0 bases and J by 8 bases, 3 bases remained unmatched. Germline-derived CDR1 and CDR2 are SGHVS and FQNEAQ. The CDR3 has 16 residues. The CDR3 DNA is TGTGCCAGCAGCTTAGCCGGGACTAGCGGGAGTGATGAGCAGTTCTTC. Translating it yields CASSLAGTSGSDEQFF.

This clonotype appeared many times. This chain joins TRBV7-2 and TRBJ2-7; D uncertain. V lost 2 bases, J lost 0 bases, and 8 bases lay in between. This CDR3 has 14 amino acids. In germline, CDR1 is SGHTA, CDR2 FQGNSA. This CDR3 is CASSLFLVSYEQYF. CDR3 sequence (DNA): TGTGCCAGCAGCTTATTTCTAGTCTCCTACGAGCAGTACTTC.

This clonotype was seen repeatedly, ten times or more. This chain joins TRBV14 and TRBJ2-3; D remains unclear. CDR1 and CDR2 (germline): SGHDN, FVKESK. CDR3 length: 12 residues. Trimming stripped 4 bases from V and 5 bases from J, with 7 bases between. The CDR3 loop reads CASSLLRDTQYF. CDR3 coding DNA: TGTGCCAGCAGCCTCCTTAGAGATACGCAGTATTTT.

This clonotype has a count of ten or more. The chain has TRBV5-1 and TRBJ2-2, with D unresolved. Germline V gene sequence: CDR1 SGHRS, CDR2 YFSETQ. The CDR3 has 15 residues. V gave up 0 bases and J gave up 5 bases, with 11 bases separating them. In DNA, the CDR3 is TGCGCCAGCAGCTTGGAGGTAGTGAGAACCGGGGAGCTGTTTTTT. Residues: CASSLEVVRTGELFF. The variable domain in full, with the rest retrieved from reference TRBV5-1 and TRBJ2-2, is KAGVTQTPRYLIKTRGQQVTLSCSPISGHRSVSWYQQTPGQGLQFLFEYFSETQRNKGNFPGRFSGRQFSNSRSEMNVSTLELGDSALYLCASSLEVVRTGELFFGEGSRLTVL.

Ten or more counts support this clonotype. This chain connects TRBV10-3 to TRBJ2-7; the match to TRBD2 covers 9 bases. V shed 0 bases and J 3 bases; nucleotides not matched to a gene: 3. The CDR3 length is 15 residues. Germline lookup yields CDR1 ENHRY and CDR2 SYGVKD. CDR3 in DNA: TGTGCCATCAGTGAGTCGAATAGCGGGGGCTACGAGCAGTACTTC. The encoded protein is CAISESNSGGYEQYF.

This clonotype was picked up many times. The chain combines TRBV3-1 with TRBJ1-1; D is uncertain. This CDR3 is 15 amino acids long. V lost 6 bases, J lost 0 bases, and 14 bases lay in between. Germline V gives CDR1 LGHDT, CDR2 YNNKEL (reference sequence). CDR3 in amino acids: CASSPRSTVNTEAFF. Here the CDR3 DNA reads TGTGCCAGCAGTCCAAGGTCCACTGTGAACACTGAAGCTTTCTTT.

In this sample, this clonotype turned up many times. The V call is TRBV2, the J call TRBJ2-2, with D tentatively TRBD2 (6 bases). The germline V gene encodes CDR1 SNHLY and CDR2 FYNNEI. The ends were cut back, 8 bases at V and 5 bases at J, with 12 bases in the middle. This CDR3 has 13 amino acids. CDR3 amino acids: CASGGVTTGELFF. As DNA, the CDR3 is TGTGCCAGCGGCGGGGTGACTACCGGGGAGCTGTTTTTT.

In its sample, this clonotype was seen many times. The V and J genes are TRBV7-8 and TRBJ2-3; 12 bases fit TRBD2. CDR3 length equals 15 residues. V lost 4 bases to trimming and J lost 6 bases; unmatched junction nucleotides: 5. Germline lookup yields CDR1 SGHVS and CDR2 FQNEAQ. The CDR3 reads CASSSPTSGSDTQYF. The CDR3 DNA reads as TGTGCCAGCAGCTCGCCGACTAGCGGGAGTGATACGCAGTATTTT.

In nucleotides, the CDR3 is TGCAGCGTTGAACCTACCTACAATGAGCAGTTCTTC. Its protein product is CSVEPTYNEQFF. This chain links TRBV29-1 with TRBJ2-1; no clear D. Trimming took off 2 bases at V and 2 bases at J, with 4 bases between the two ends. Germline loops: CDR1 SQVTM, CDR2 ANQGSEA. This CDR3 spans 12 amino acids.

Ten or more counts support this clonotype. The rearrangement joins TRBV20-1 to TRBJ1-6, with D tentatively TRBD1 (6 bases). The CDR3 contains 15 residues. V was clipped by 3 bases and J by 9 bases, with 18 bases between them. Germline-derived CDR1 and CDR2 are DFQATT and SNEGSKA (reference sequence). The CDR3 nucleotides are TGCAGTGCTAGCCTCGGGGGACAACGTGGTTCACCCCTCCACTTT. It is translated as CSASLGGQRGSPLHF.

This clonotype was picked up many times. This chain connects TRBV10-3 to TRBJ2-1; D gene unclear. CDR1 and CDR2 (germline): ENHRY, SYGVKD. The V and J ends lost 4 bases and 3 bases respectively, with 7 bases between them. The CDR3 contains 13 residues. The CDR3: CAISVRNYNEQFF. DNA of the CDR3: TGTGCCATCAGTGTTAGAAACTACAATGAGCAGTTCTTC.

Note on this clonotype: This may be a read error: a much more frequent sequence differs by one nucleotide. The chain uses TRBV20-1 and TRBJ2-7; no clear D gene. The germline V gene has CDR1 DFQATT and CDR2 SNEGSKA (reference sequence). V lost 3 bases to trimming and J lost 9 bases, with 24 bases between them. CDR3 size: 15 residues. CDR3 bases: TGCAGTGCTAGGGCGCAATCCTCTGACTCAGGTGCGCAGTACTTC. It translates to CSARAQSSDSGAQYF.

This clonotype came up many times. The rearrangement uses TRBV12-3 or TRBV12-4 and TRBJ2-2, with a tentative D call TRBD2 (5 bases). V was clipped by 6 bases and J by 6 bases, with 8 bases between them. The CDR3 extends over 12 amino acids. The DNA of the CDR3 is TGTGCCAGCAGAACTAGTTCCGGGGAGCTGTTTTTT. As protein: CASRTSSGELFF.

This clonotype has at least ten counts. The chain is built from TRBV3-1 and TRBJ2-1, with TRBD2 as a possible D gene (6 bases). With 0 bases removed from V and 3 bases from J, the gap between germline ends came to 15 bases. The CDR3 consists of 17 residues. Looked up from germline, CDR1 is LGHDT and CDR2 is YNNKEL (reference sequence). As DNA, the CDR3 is TGTGCCAGCAGCCAAGATTTGGGTAGCGGATTCTACAATGAGCAGTTCTTC. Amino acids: CASSQDLGSGFYNEQFF.

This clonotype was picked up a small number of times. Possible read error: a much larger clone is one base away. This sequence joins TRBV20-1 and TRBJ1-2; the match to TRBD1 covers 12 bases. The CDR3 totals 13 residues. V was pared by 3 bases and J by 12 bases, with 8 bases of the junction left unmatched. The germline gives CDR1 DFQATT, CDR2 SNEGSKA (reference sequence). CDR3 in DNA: TGCAGTGCTAGGGGACAGGGGGCGCGAGGCGACACCTTC. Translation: CSARGQGARGDTF.

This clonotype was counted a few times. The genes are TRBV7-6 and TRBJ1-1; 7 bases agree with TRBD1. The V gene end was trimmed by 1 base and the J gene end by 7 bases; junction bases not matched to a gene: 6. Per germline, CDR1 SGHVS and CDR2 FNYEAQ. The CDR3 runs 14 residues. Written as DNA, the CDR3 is TGTGCCAGCAGCTTAGGAGGGGGCGATGATGAAGCTTTCTTT. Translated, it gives CASSLGGGDDEAFF. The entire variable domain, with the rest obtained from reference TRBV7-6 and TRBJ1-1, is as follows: GAGVSQSPRYKVTKRGQDVALRCDPISGHVSLYWYRQALGQGPEFLTYFNYEAQQDKSGLPNDRFSAERPEGSISTLTIQRTEQRDSAMYRCASSLGGGDDEAFFGQGTRLTVV.

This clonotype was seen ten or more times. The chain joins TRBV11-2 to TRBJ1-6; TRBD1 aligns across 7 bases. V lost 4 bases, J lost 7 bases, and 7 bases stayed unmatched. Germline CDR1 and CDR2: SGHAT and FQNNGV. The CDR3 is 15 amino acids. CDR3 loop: CASSSLRGRNSPLHF. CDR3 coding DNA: TGTGCCAGCAGCTCCCTGAGGGGGCGCAATTCACCCCTCCACTTT.

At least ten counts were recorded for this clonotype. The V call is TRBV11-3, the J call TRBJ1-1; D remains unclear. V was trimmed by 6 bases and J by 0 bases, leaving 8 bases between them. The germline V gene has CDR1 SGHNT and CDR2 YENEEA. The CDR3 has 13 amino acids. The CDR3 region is CASSLSLNTEAFF. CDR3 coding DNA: TGTGCCAGCAGTCTGTCCCTGAACACTGAAGCTTTCTTT.

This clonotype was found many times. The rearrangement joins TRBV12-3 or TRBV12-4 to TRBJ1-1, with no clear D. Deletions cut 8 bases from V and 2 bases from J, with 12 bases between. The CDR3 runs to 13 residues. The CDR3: CASVGQPNTEAFF. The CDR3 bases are TGTGCCAGCGTTGGGCAGCCAAACACTGAAGCTTTCTTT.

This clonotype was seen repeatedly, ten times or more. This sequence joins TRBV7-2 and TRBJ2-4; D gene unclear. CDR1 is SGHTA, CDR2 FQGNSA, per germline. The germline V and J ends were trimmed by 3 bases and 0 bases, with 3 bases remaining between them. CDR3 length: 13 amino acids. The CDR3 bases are TGTGCCAGCAGCTTGGGAGCCAAAAACATTCAGTACTTC. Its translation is CASSLGAKNIQYF.

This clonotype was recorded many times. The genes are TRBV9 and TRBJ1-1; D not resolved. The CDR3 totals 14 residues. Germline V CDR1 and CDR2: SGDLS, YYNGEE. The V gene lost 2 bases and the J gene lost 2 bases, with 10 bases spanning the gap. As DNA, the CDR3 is TGTGCCAGCAGCGTGGACCCTACTAACACTGAAGCTTTCTTT. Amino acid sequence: CASSVDPTNTEAFF. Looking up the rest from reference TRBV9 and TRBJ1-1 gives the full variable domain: DSGVTQTPKHLITATGQRVTLRCSPRSGDLSVYWYQQSLDQGLQFLIQYYNGEERAKGNILERFSAQQFPDLHSELNLSSLELGDSALYFCASSVDPTNTEAFFGQGTRLTVV.

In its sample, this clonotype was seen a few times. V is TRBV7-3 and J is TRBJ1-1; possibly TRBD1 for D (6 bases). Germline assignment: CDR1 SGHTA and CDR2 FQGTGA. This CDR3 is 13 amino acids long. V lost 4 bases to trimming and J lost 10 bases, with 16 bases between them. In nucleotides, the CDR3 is TGTGCCAGCAGCTCACCACCCGACAGGACAGCTTTCTTT. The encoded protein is CASSSPPDRTAFF.